This T cell receptor beta chain appears in the sequencing data of a study of regulatory T cells in long-lasting Graves disease. In building TCR beta libraries, iRepertoire HTBI primers were used together with Arm-PCR of CDR3 regions. TCRdb fed the multiplex PCR reads into MiXCR, producing one record per CDR3 protein. Of 350,000 to 550,000 distinct CDR3 sequences in the sample, about 15% were seen once. This clonotype was seen ten or more times. Time point denoted: newly diagnosed GD, antithyroid drugs for less than 3 months. PBMCs were the source of the RNA used for TCR sequencing. CDR3 length: 15 amino acids. With 2 bases removed from V and 8 bases from J, the gap between germline ends came to 18 bases. Germline V gives CDR1 MNHEY, CDR2 SVGEGT. The same specimen was also included in a second study, on T cells in Graves' hyperthyroidism and ophthalmopathy.

The input for sequencing was peripheral blood mononuclear cells (PBMCs), taken at new diagnosis, from a patient treated with antithyroid drugs. The receptor comes from a woman aged 25 to 45 with Graves disease. The J gene is TRBJ1-1, the V gene TRBV6-2 or TRBV6-3; weak D call: TRBD1 (5 bases). In DNA form, the CDR3 reads TGTGCCAGCAGTTACCGTCAGGGACGCATTCCAGAAGCTTTCTTT. Residues: CASSYRQGRIPEAFF.